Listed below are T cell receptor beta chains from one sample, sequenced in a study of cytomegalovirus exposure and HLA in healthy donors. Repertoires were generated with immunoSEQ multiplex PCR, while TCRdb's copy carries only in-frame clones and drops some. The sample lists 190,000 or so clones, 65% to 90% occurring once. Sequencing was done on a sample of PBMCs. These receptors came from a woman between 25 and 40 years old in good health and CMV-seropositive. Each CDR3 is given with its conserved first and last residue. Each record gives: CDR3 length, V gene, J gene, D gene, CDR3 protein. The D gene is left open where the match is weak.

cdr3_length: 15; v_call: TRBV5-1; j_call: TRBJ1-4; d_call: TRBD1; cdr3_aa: CASSAGTGQGEKLFF
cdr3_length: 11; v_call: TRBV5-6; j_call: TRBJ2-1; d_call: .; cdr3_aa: CASSLGKRQFF
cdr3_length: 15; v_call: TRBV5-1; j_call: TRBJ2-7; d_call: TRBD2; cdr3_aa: CASSFGTSGRYEQYF
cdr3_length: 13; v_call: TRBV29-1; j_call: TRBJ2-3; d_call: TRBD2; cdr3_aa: CSVDTSGTYTQYF
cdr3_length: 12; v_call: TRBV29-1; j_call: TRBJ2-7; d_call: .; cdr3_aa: CSVQGTHYEQYF
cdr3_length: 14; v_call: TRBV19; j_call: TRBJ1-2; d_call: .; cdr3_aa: CASSFAGSYNGYTF
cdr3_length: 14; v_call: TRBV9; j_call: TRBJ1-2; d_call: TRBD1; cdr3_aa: CASSVGTGSYGYTF
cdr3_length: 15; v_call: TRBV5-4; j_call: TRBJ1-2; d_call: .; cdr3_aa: CASSLTGIKFYGYTF
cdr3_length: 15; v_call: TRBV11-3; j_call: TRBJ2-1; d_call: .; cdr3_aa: CASSRRGNGYNEQFF
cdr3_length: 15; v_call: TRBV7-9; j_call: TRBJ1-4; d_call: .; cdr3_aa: CASSSLRGVGEKLFF
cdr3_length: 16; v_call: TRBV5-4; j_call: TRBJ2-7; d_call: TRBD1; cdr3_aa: CASSLELGTATYEQYF
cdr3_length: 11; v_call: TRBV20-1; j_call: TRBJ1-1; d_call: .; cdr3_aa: CSARLGPEAFF
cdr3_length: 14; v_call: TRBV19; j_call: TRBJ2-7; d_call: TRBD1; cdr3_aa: CASSLGTGMYEQYF
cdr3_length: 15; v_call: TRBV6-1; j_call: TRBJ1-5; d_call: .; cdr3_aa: CASSEVRKPHQPQHF
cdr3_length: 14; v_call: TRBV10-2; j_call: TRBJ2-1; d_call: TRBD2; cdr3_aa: CASSEAGGPREQFF
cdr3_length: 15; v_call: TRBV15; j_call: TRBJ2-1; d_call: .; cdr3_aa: CATSRDPGEYNEQFF
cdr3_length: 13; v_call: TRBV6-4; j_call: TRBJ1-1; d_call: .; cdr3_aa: CASSDLPGTKAFF
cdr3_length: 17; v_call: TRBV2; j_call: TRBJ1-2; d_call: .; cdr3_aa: CASSEHATQGGYYGYTF
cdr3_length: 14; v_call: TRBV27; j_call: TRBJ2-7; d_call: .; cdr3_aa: CASSLFRGLYEQYF
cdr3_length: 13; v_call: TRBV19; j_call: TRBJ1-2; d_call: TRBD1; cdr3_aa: CASSMTGYYGYTF
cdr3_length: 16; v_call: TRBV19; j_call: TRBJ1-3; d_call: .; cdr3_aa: CASSIPTGSSGNTIYF
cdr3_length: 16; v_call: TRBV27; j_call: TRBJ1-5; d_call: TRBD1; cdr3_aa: CASSLLGQGAHQPQHF
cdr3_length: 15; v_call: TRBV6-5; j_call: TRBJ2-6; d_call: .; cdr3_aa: CASKLGPSGANVLTF
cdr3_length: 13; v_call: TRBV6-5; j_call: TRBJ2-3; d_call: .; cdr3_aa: CASSLAGTDTQYF
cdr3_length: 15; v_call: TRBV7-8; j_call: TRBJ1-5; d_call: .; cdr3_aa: CASSPRRGGGQPQHF
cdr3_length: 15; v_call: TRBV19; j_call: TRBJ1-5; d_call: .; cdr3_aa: CASSSQGGGNQPQHF
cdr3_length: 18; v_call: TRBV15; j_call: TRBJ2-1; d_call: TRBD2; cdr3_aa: CATSRDLEREGSYNEQFF
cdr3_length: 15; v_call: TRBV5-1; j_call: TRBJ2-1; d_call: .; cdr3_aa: CASRLTTSEYNEQFF
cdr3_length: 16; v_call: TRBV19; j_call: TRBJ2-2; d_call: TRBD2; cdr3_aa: CASSSRLAVNTGELFF
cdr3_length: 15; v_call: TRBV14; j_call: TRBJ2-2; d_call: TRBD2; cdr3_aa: CASSPSGANTGELFF
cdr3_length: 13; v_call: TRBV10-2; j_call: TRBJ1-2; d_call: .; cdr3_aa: CASSARAFYGYTF
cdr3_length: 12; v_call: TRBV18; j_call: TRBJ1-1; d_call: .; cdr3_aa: CASSPVRSEAFF
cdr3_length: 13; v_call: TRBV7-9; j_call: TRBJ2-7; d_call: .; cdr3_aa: CASSRGSGYEQYF
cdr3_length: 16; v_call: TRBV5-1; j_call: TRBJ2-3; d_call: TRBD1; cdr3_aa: CASSLGASQGGDTQYF
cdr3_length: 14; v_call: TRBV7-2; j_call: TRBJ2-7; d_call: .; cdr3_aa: CASSFGGRGYEQYF
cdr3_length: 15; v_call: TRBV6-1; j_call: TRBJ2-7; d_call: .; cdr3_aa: CASSLLPGINYEQYF
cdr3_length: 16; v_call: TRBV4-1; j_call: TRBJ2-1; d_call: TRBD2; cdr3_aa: CASSQGTSGRRYEQFF
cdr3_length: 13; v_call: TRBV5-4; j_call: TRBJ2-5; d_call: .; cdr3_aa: CASSLNSQETQYF
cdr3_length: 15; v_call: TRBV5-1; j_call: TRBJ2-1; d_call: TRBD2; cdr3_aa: CASSGSGSSYNEQFF
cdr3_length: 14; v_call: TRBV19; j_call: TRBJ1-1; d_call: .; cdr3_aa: CASSSYQGNAEAFF
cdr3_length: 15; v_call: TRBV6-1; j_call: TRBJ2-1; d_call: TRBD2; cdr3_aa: CASRGLAGAQDEQFF
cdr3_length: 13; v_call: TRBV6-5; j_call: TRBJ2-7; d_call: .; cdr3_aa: CASSYSNPGEQYF
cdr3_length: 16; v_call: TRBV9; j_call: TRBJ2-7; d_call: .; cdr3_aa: CASSVVPGAGPYEQYF
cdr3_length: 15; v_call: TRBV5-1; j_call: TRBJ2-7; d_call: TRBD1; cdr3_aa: CASSVPTGDPYEQYF
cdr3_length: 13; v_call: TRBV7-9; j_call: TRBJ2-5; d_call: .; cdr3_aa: CASKREVEETQYF
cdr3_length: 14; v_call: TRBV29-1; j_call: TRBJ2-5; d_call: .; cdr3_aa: CSVVLEAYQETQYF
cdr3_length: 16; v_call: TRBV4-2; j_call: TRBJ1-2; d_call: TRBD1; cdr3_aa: CASSQERTGGTYGYTF
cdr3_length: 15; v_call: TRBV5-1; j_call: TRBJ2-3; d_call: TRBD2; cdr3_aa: CASRSGGRDLDTQYF
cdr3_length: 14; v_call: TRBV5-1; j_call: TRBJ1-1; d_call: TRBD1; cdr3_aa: CASSILQGDTEAFF
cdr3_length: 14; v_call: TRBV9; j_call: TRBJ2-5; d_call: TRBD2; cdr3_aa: CASSVAGGSETQYF
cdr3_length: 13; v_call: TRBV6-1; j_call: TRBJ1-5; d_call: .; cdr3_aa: CASRDNRDQPQHF
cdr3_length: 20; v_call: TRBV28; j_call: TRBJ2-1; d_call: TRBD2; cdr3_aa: CASSSQSGTSGRRFYNEQFF
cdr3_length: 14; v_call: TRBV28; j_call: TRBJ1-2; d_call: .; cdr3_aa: CASSPVSQSYGYTF
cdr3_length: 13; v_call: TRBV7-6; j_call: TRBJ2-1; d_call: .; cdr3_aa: CASSFDLGNEQFF
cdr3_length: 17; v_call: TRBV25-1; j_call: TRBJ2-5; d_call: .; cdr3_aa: CASSERAGRGRWETQYF